The TCR beta chain under discussion was sequenced for a study of T-cell memory formation after mild COVID-19. As for the study in general: For the most part, TCR clusters were specific to one donor.

This clonotype was found a few times. Its antigen is still unknown. The 5'RACE method, run with constant-segment primers, produced TCR alpha and TCR beta cDNA libraries (carrying sample barcodes and UMIs). TCRdb itself ran the 5' RACE reads through MiXCR, one entry per CDR3 protein. The data hold about 270,000 distinct CDR3 sequences, with more than 15% observed a single time. The CDR3 has 14 amino acids. Per the germline V gene, CDR1 is KGHDR and CDR2 is SFDVKD. The germline V and J ends were trimmed by 7 bases and 4 bases, with 13 bases remaining between them. Notes on the study in general: Prior to infection, memory already included some responding clones, suggesting cross-reactive memory joined. CD4+ contracting clones were found mainly in CM and EM, and CD8+ ones in EMRA.

The clonotype comes from a man between 18 and 29 years old who had mild COVID-19 (a few samples of this study predate the infection). Cell type and time point are not known. Sequencing was carried out using PBMCs or a T cell subset sorted from them (not recorded which). V gene TRBV24-1 combines with J gene TRBJ1-3; D uncertain. The CDR3 nucleotides read TGTGCCACCAGAAAGATCGCGTCCGGAAACACCATATATTTT. This translates into CATRKIASGNTIYF.